The 11 T cell receptor beta chains listed next were all sequenced from one sample in a study of Graves' ophthalmopathy and Graves' hyperthyroidism. Amplification of the TCR beta CDR3 regions used RNA transcripts (as template). A first-round RT-PCR used HTBI primers, followed by a second-round multiplex PCR. MiXCR, applied by TCRdb to the multiplex PCR reads, yields one record per CDR3 protein. The sample has about 400,000 distinct CDR3 sequences; roughly 18% are singletons. The sample taken for sequencing was peripheral blood. The receptors derive from a woman under 30 with Graves' ophthalmopathy.

This clonotype was counted many times. This sequence joins TRBV7-2 and TRBJ2-4, with D possibly TRBD1 on 5 matching bases. There are 15 residues in the CDR3. V shed 3 bases and J shed 0 bases, with 9 bases lying between them. The germline CDR1 and CDR2 sequences are SGHTA and FQGNSA. In nucleotides, the CDR3 is TGTGCCAGCAGCTTCGACAGTTTAGCCAAAAACATTCAGTACTTC. As protein: CASSFDSLAKNIQYF.

This clonotype has at least ten counts. The V and J genes are TRBV19 and TRBJ1-5; TRBD1 matches at 10 bases. Germline CDR1 and CDR2: LNHDA and SQIVND (reference sequence). This CDR3 has 13 residues. V lost 6 bases and J lost 6; bases outside the gene matches: 2. The DNA for the CDR3 is TGTGCCAGTAGGGGGACAGGGGCTCAGCCCCAGCATTTT. Residues: CASRGTGAQPQHF.

This chain links TRBV6-1 with TRBJ2-5, with D tentatively TRBD2 (6 bases). The CDR3 has 15 residues. Germline values: CDR1 MNHNS, CDR2 SASEGT. The germline V and J ends were trimmed by 4 bases and 4 bases, with 16 bases remaining between them. CDR3 protein: CASSAGTPWVETQYF. The CDR3 nucleotides are TGTGCCAGCAGTGCGGGGACTCCCTGGGTAGAGACCCAGTACTTC.

The chain couples TRBV5-8 to TRBJ2-7; D call uncertain. CDR3 size: 15 residues. The germline gives CDR1 SGHTS, CDR2 YDEGEE. V lost 0 bases and J 3 bases, leaving 13 bases between the germline ends. The CDR3 DNA sequence: TGTGCCAGCAGCTTGGTTCCGGGTGCCAACTACGAGCAGTACTTC. Translation: CASSLVPGANYEQYF.

The sample holds many counts of this clonotype. V usage is TRBV12-3 or TRBV12-4 and J usage is TRBJ1-5; unclear D gene. V shed 6 bases and J shed 10 bases, with 13 bases lying between them. The CDR3 totals 12 residues. Here the CDR3 DNA reads TGTGCCAGCAGGCAGTCTATCGGCCCCCAGCATTTT. Its translation is CASRQSIGPQHF.

This clonotype was counted at least ten times. The gene calls are TRBV28 and TRBJ2-5; D unclear. Trimming took off 4 bases at V and 3 bases at J, with 15 bases between the two ends. Germline CDR1 is MDHEN and CDR2 is SYDVKM. The CDR3 spans 15 residues. In nucleotides, the CDR3 is TGTGCCAGCAGTTCCCCGTCCCGGGCGGAAGAGACCCAGTACTTC. It translates to CASSSPSRAEETQYF.

This clonotype was detected many times. The genes are TRBV6-2 or TRBV6-3 and TRBJ1-1, with D possibly TRBD1 on 5 matching bases. Trimming left V 8 bases short and J 1 base short, with 14 bases between. Per germline, CDR1 MNHEY and CDR2 SVGEGT. The CDR3 runs to 14 residues. The CDR3 region has the DNA TGTGCCAGCCTCCCTGGGGCGGGGAACACTGAAGCTTTCTTT. Translating gives CASLPGAGNTEAFF.

In this sample, this clonotype turned up many times. The rearrangement links TRBV20-1 to TRBJ1-3; D ambiguous. The germline V gene has CDR1 DFQATT and CDR2 SNEGSKA (reference sequence). Trimming removed 0 bases at V and 0 bases at J, with 6 bases between. This CDR3 region has 14 residues. The CDR3 region has the DNA TGCAGTGCTAGAGAGGCAGGCTCTGGAAACACCATATATTTT. It translates to CSAREAGSGNTIYF.

This clonotype was observed many times. The gene calls are TRBV28 and TRBJ2-7, with unresolved D. Per germline, CDR1 MDHEN and CDR2 SYDVKM. The ends were cut back, 5 bases at V and 0 bases at J, with 8 bases in the middle. This CDR3 has 13 amino acids. CDR3 DNA sequence: TGTGCCAGCAGTCCAGACCTCTCCTACGAGCAGTACTTC. Its protein is CASSPDLSYEQYF.

This clonotype occurred many times. V usage is TRBV28 and J usage is TRBJ2-7; 7 bases map to TRBD1. After removal of 7 bases from V and 4 bases from J, the junction contained 7 bases not matched to a gene. This CDR3 has 13 residues. CDR1 MDHEN and CDR2 SYDVKM come from the germline V gene. As DNA, the CDR3 is TGTGCCAGCACCGTACAGGGGTCGTACGAGCAGTACTTC. It encodes CASTVQGSYEQYF.

The chain carries TRBV12-3 or TRBV12-4 and TRBJ2-4; a possible D gene is TRBD2 (5 bases). The V and J ends lost 5 bases and 13 bases respectively, with 18 bases between them. This CDR3 region has 13 residues. This CDR3 reads CASSRAGGMVQYF. CDR3 DNA sequence: TGTGCCAGCAGTCGGGCCGGAGGTATGGTCCAGTACTTC.